The source of this T cell receptor beta chain is a study of response to subunit inactivated influenza vaccine. This clonotype showed up just a few times. The antigen remains undetermined. MiXCR was run by TCRdb on the RT-PCR reads, yielding one entry per CDR3 protein. Counted here are some 850,000 distinct CDR3 sequences, roughly 18% occurring once; the ten biggest clones make up 11%. Study results and limitations: The authors put forward the suggestion that each seasonal influenza vaccination may bring in only a limited number of new T cells.

The CDR3 has 16 residues. Germline V CDR1 and CDR2: LGHNA, YNFKEQ. V was clipped by 1 base and J by 3 bases; unmatched bases: 7. This chain uses TRBV4-2 with TRBJ2-3; 7 nucleotides line up with TRBD1. The material was PBMCs from blood, obtained 4 to 6 days after vaccination. The clonotype was recovered from a man in his forties or fifties who received an inactivated influenza vaccine. CDR3 sequence (DNA): TGTGCCAGCAGCCAAGCCGGTGGCAGGGGGACAGATACGCAGTATTTT. Translated: CASSQAGGRGTDTQYF.